This T cell receptor beta chain was sequenced during a study of T cells after yellow fever vaccination. Findings and caveats of the study: High-abundance clonotypes from the bulk population could contaminate FACS-sorted repertoires.

The germline V and J ends were trimmed by 4 bases and 5 bases, with 14 bases remaining between them. The length of the CDR3 is 13 residues. CDR1 SQVTM and CDR2 ANQGSEA come from the germline V gene. TCRdb re-called the 5' RACE reads with MiXCR, one entry per CDR3 protein. This sample yields 300,000 to 400,000 distinct CDR3 sequences, of which roughly 8.4% are seen a single time; 15% to 20% belongs to the top ten. This clonotype was seen only a few times. Its target is unknown. The material was PBMCs, obtained more than 40 days after the first yellow fever vaccination. This clonotype originated in a young man who received the YFV17D yellow fever vaccine. This chain uses TRBV29-1 with TRBJ2-5; D perhaps matches TRBD1 (7 bases). The CDR3 nucleotides read TGCAGCGTTGCTTTTTCAGGGGGGGAGACCCAGTACTTC. Translated: CSVAFSGGETQYF.